This T cell receptor beta chain is from a study of cytomegalovirus exposure and HLA in healthy donors. Method: immunoSEQ multiplex PCR; TCRdb's copy keeps in-frame clones and lacks some. This table has under 200,000 clones, about 90% appearing once. The donors were part of the approximately 120-subject validation cohort, which stood apart from the roughly 700-subject first cohort. V lost 10 bases and J lost 3; bases outside the gene matches: 7. Germline V CDR1 and CDR2: MNHNS, SASEGT. This CDR3 is 15 amino acids long. The sequencing sample was made of PBMCs. The chain has TRBV6-1 and TRBJ2-2; TRBD2 agrees at 11 bases. The TCR originated in a woman younger than 35 in good health and CMV-seropositive. In DNA, the CDR3 is TGTGCCATTACACTAGCGGGGGTGGACACCGGGGAGCTGTTTTTT. Protein product: CAITLAGVDTGELFF.